One and the same sample provided the 13 T cell receptor beta chains below, sequenced in a study of blood T cell repertoires in COVID-19. Measured with immunoSEQ multiplex PCR; TCRdb has only the in-frame clones, and not every one. The sample consists of some 71,000 clones, 75% to 90% of them appearing once. The sequenced material came from peripheral blood. These receptors originate from a man aged 30-40 years with acute or convalescent COVID-19.

The chain combines TRBV7-3 with TRBJ2-1, with TRBD2 identical over 7 bases. The germline CDR1 and CDR2 sequences are SGHTA and FQGTGA. The CDR3 runs 14 residues. V trimming: 3 bases; J trimming: 9 bases; junction bases outside the gene matches: 8. The CDR3 here is CASSFIRTGGEQFF. In DNA form, the CDR3 reads TGTGCCAGCAGCTTCATTCGTACGGGGGGTGAGCAGTTCTTC.

This clone has only one observation. The chain combines TRBV18 with TRBJ2-2, with TRBD2 identical over 10 bases. This CDR3 spans 16 amino acids. From germline, CDR1 is KGHSH and CDR2 LQKENI. Trimming at V came to 3 bases and at J to 3 bases, leaving 4 bases not matched to a gene. The DNA for the CDR3 is TGTGCCAGCTCACCCTGGACTAGCGGAGACACCGGGGAGCTGTTTTTT. This translates into CASSPWTSGDTGELFF.

The V gene is TRBV18, the J gene TRBJ1-5; TRBD1 is a possible D gene (5 bases). V was pared by 2 bases and J by 6 bases, with 17 bases between. Germline loops: CDR1 KGHSH, CDR2 LQKENI. CDR3 length: 16 residues. CDR3 sequence reads: CASSPVFSGLGQPQHF. The DNA for the CDR3 is TGTGCCAGCTCACCAGTCTTTTCAGGGCTCGGTCAGCCCCAGCATTTT. Combining the CDR3 with reference TRBV18 and TRBJ1-5 gives the whole variable domain NAGVMQNPRHLVRRRGQEARLRCSPMKGHSHVYWYRQLPEEGLKFMVYLQKENIIDESGMPKERFSAEFPKEGPSILRIQQVVRGDSAAYFCASSPVFSGLGQPQHFGDGTRLSIL.

The chain employs TRBV14 and TRBJ2-3, with 9 bases fitting TRBD2. The V and J ends lost 3 bases and 3 bases, in that order; junction bases with no gene match: 7. Germline assignment: CDR1 SGHDN and CDR2 FVKESK. There are 16 residues in the CDR3. CDR3 coding DNA: TGTGCCAGCAGCCACGGGACTAGCACGTATACAGATACGCAGTATTTT. Protein: CASSHGTSTYTDTQYF.

The chain recombines TRBV5-1 with TRBJ1-2, with 7 positions matching TRBD1. Germline values: CDR1 SGHRS, CDR2 YFSETQ. V lost 2 bases to trimming and J lost 3 bases; unmatched junction nucleotides: 7. The CDR3 is 15 amino acids. The CDR3 DNA reads as TGCGCCAGCAGCTTATCCCGGGACAGTCACTATGGCTACACCTTC. It yields the protein CASSLSRDSHYGYTF.

This clone was recorded only once. V gene TRBV6-5 combines with J gene TRBJ1-1, with 7 bases identical to TRBD1. Trimming at V came to 4 bases and at J to 0 bases, leaving 5 bases not matched to a gene. Germline assignment: CDR1 MNHEY and CDR2 SVGAGI. CDR3 length equals 15 residues. CDR3 nucleotides: TGTGCCAGCAGTTTGGGACAGCGGATGAACACTGAAGCTTTCTTT. It is translated as CASSLGQRMNTEAFF.

The chain combines TRBV18 with TRBJ1-2; 8 bases map to TRBD1. The germline gives CDR1 KGHSH, CDR2 LQKENI. J gave up 4 bases and V 1 base, and 5 bases lay outside the gene matches. The CDR3 has 15 residues. The CDR3, as DNA: TGTGCCAGCTCACCACAAGGACAGGGACTCTATGGCTACACCTTC. This translates into CASSPQGQGLYGYTF.

In this sample, this clone turned up once. The V and J genes are TRBV18 and TRBJ2-2; no clear D gene. Per the germline V gene, CDR1 is KGHSH and CDR2 is LQKENI. This CDR3 region has 14 residues. Trimming removed 1 base at V and 3 bases at J, with 6 bases between. The CDR3 loop reads CASSPLTDTGELFF. CDR3 DNA sequence: TGTGCCAGCTCACCACTAACAGACACCGGGGAGCTGTTTTTT.

The chain carries TRBV6-5 and TRBJ2-5, with D maybe TRBD2 (6 bases). In germline, CDR1 is MNHEY, CDR2 SVGAGI. This CDR3 is 14 amino acids long. The V and J ends lost 6 bases and 4 bases respectively, with 15 bases between them. The CDR3 DNA follows: TGTGCCAGCAGAGTGCAATGGGACTTAGAGACCCAGTACTTC. Its protein product is CASRVQWDLETQYF.

The V call is TRBV19, the J call TRBJ2-2; 13 nucleotides align to TRBD2. V dropped 10 bases and J dropped 7; count of bases not matched to a gene: 6. This CDR3 is built from 14 residues. Germline CDR1 LNHDA, CDR2 SQIVND (reference sequence). The CDR3 here is CATRTSGRIGELFF. In DNA form, the CDR3 reads TGTGCCACAAGGACTAGCGGGAGAATCGGGGAGCTGTTTTTT.

The chain employs TRBV7-9 and TRBJ2-3; no clear D gene. The CDR3 contains 15 residues. Trimming removed 1 base at V and 2 bases at J, with 10 bases between. Per the germline V gene, CDR1 is SEHNR and CDR2 is FQNEAQ (reference sequence). This CDR3 is CASSLEQKFTDTQYF. CDR3 nucleotides: TGTGCCAGCAGCTTAGAACAGAAATTCACAGATACGCAGTATTTT.

This clone was recorded only once. This chain uses TRBV29-1 with TRBJ2-2, with 7 bases aligning to TRBD2. The CDR3 consists of 13 residues. Germline assignment: CDR1 SQVTM and CDR2 ANQGSEA. This chain's CDR3 is CGGEQGGTGELFF. DNA of the CDR3: TGCGGGGGGGAGCAGGGCGGCACCGGGGAGCTGTTTTTT.

The rearrangement links TRBV5-1 to TRBJ2-5; weak D call: TRBD1 (6 bases). From germline, CDR1 is SGHRS and CDR2 YFSETQ. Trimming left V 0 bases short and J 2 bases short, with 8 bases between. There are 14 residues in the CDR3. The CDR3 sequence is CASSLATGQETQYF. The CDR3 DNA reads as TGCGCCAGCAGCTTGGCAACAGGGCAAGAGACCCAGTACTTC. Full variable domain (missing parts from reference TRBV5-1 and TRBJ2-5): KAGVTQTPRYLIKTRGQQVTLSCSPISGHRSVSWYQQTPGQGLQFLFEYFSETQRNKGNFPGRFSGRQFSNSRSEMNVSTLELGDSALYLCASSLATGQETQYFGPGTRLLVL.